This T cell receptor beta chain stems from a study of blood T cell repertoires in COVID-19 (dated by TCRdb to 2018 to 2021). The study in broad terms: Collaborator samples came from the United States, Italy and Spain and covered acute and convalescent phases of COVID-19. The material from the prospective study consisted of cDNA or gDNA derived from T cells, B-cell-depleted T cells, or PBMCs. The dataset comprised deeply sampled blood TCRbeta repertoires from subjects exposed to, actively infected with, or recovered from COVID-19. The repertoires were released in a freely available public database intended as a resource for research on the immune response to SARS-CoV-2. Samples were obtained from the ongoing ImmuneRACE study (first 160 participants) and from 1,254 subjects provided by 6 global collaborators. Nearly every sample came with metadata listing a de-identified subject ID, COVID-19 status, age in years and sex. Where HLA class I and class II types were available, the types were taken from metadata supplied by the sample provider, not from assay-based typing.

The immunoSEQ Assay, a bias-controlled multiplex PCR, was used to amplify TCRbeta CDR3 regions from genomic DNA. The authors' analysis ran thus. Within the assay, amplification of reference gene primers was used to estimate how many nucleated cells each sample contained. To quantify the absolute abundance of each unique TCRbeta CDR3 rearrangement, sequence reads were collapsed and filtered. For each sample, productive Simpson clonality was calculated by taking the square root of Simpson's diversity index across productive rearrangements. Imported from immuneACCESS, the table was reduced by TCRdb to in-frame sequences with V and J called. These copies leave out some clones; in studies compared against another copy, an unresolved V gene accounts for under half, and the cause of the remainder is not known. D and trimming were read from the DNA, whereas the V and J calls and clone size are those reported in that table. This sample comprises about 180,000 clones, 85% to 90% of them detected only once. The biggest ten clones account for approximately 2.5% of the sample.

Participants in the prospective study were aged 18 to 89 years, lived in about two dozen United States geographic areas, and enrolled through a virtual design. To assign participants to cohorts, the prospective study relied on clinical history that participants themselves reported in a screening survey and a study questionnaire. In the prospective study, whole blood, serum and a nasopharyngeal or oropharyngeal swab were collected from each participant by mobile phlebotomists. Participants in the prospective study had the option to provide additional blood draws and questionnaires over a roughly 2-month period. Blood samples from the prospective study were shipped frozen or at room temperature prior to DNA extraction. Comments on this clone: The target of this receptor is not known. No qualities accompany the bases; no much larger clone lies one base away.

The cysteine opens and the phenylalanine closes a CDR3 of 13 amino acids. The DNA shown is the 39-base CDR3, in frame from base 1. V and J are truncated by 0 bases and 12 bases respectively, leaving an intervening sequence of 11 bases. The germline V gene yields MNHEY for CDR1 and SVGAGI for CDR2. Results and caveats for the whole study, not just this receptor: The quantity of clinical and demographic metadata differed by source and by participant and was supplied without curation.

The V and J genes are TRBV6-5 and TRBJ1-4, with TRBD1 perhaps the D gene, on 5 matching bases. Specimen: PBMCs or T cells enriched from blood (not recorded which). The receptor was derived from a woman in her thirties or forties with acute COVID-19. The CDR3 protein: CASSYSRREELFF. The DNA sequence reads TGTGCCAGCAGTTACTCCCGCAGGGAGGAACTGTTTTTT.